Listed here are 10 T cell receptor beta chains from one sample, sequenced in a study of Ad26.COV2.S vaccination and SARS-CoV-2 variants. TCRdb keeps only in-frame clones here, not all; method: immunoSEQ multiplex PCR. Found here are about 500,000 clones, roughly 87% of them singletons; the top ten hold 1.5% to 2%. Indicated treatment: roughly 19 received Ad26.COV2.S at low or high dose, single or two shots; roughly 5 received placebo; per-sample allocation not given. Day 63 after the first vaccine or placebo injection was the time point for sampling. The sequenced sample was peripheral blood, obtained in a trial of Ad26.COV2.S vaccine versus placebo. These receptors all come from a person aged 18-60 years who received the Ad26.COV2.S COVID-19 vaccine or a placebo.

For the CDR3, the DNA is TGCGCCAGCAAAATGGACAGTTATTACACAGATACGCAGTATTTT. Its protein is CASKMDSYYTDTQYF. The J gene is TRBJ2-3, the V gene TRBV5-1, with D tentatively TRBD1 (6 bases). V was clipped by 6 bases and J by 2 bases, with 16 bases between them. The CDR3 totals 15 residues. CDR1 is SGHRS and CDR2 is YFSETQ in the germline V gene.

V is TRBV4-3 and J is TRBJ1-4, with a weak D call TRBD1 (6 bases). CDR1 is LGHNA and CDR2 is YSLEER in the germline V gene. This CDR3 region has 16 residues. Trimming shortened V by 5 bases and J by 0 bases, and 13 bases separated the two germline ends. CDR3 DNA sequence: TGCGCCAGCAGCAGGGGGAACTCAGCAACTAATGAAAAACTGTTTTTT. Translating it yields CASSRGNSATNEKLFF.

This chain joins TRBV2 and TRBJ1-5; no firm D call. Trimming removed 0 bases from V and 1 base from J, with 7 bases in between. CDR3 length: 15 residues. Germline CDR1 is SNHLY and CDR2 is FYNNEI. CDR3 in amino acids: CASSEALHSNQPQHF. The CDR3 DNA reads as TGTGCCAGCAGTGAAGCGCTTCACAGCAATCAGCCCCAGCATTTT.

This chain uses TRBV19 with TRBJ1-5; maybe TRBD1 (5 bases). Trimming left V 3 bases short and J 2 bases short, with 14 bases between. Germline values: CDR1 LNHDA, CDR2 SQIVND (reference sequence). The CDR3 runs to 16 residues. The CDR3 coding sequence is TGTGCCAGTAGTATCACGGGGGTCGTCGGCAATCAGCCCCAGCATTTT. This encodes CASSITGVVGNQPQHF.

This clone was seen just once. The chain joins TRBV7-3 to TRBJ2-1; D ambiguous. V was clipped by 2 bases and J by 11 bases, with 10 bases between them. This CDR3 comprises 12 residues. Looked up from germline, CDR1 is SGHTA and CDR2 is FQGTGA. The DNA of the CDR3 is TGTGCCAGCAGCTTACAGAACGGACAGCAGTTCTTC. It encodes CASSLQNGQQFF. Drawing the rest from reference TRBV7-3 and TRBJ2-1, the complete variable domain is GAGVSQTPSNKVTEKGKYVELRCDPISGHTALYWYRQSLGQGPEFLIYFQGTGAADDSGLPNDRFFAVRPEGSVSTLKIQRTERGDSAVYLCASSLQNGQQFFGPGTRLTVL.

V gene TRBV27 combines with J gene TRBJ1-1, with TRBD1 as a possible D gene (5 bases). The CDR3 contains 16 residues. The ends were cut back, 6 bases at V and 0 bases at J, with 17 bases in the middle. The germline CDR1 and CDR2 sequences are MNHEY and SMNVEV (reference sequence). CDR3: CASRAYPGSMNTEAFF. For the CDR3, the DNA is TGTGCCAGCAGAGCCTACCCAGGGTCCATGAACACTGAAGCTTTCTTT.

This chain's CDR3 is CASGRLAGDEQYF. CDR3 sequence (DNA): TGCGCCAGCGGAAGACTAGCGGGAGACGAGCAGTACTTC. This chain links TRBV5-1 with TRBJ2-7; 12 nucleotides line up with TRBD2. The J segment lost 5 bases and the V segment lost 7 bases, leaving 4 bases of the junction unmatched. This CDR3 contains 13 residues. CDR1 and CDR2 from the germline V gene are SGHRS and YFSETQ.

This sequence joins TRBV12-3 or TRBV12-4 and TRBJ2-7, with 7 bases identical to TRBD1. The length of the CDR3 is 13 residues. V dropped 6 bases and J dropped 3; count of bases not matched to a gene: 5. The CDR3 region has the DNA TGTGCCAGCAGCCCACAGGGGAACTACGAGCAGTACTTC. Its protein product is CASSPQGNYEQYF.

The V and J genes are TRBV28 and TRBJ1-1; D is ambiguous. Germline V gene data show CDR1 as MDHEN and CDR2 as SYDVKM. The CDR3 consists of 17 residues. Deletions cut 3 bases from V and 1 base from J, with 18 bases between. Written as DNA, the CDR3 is TGTGCCAGCAGTTTTCCCGAACTCCAGAGAGCGAACACTGAAGCTTTCTTT. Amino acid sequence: CASSFPELQRANTEAFF.

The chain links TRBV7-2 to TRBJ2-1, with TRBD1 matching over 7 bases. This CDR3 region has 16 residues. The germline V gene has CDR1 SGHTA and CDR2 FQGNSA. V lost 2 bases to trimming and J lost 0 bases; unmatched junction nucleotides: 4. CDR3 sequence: CASSLRQGSSYNEQFF. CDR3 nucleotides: TGTGCCAGCAGCTTAAGACAGGGAAGCTCCTACAATGAGCAGTTCTTC.